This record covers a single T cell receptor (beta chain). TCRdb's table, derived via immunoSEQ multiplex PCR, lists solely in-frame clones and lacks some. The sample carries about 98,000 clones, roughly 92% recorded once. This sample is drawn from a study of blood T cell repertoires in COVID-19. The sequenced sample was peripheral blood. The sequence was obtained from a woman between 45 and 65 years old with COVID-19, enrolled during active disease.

For the CDR3, the DNA is TGTGCCAGCAGCGCCGACCCCGGGACAGGGTACTCACCCCTCCACTTT. This translates into CASSADPGTGYSPLHF. The V and J genes are TRBV9 and TRBJ1-6, with TRBD1 identical over 9 bases. Germline loops: CDR1 SGDLS, CDR2 YYNGEE. The CDR3 length is 16 residues. The V segment lost 3 bases and the J segment 10 bases; nucleotides outside the gene matches: 11.